The 17 T cell receptor beta chains given below trace back to one sample, sequenced in a study of Graves' ophthalmopathy and Graves' hyperthyroidism. For repertoire sequencing, the TCR beta CDR3 regions were amplified from RNA transcripts. The authors performed first-round RT-PCR with HTBI primers and then a second-round multiplex PCR. In TCRdb, the multiplex PCR reads were re-called with MiXCR into one record per CDR3 protein. The sample lists about 1.2 million distinct CDR3 sequences; around a third were seen once. The specimen sequenced was peripheral blood or thyroid tissue (not recorded which). The source is an adult man with Graves' hyperthyroidism.

This clonotype was counted between two and nine times. This sequence joins TRBV5-6 and TRBJ2-2; D may be TRBD2 (5 bases). The germline V and J ends were trimmed by 4 bases and 6 bases, with 10 bases remaining between them. The germline V gene has CDR1 SGHDT and CDR2 YYEEEE. The CDR3 loop spans 13 amino acids. Here the CDR3 reads CASSPGNAGELFF. CDR3 bases: TGTGCCAGCAGCCCGGGGAATGCCGGGGAGCTGTTTTTT.

J is TRBJ2-7 and V is TRBV20-1; D possibly corresponds to TRBD1 (5 bases). CDR1 is DFQATT, CDR2 SNEGSKA, per germline (reference sequence). V was trimmed by 0 bases and J by 3 bases, leaving 18 bases between them. The CDR3 extends over 16 amino acids. The CDR3: CSARDLRTSAVYEQYF. The CDR3 DNA reads as TGCAGTGCTAGAGATCTTAGGACATCGGCGGTCTACGAGCAGTACTTC.

This clonotype was found many times. This rearrangement joins TRBV5-6 to TRBJ1-6, with TRBD1 matching over 8 bases. CDR3 size: 15 residues. Germline CDR1 is SGHDT and CDR2 is YYEEEE. Germline trimming cut 2 bases from V and 9 bases from J; bases unmatched to any gene: 7. Here the CDR3 reads CASSFRTGIGSPLHF. As DNA, the CDR3 is TGTGCCAGCAGCTTTAGGACAGGGATCGGTTCACCCCTCCACTTT. Variable domain in full (rest from reference TRBV5-6 and TRBJ1-6): DAGVTQSPTHLIKTRGQQVTLRCSPKSGHDTVSWYQQALGQGPQFIFQYYEEEERQRGNFPDRFSGHQFPNYSSELNVNALLLGDSALYLCASSFRTGIGSPLHFGNGTRLTVT.

This clonotype occurred many times. The chain couples TRBV7-9 to TRBJ1-4; D is uncertain. Trimming removed 0 bases from V and 11 bases from J, with 10 bases in between. This CDR3 region has 13 residues. From germline, CDR1 is SEHNR and CDR2 FQNEAQ (reference sequence). The CDR3 nucleotides are TGTGCCAGCAGCTTAGCGCTTATGGGGAAACTGTTTTTT. It translates to CASSLALMGKLFF.

CDR3 in amino acids: CASSGPIVGTGELFF. CDR3 nucleotide sequence: TGTGCCAGCAGCGGCCCAATTGTTGGAACCGGGGAGCTGTTTTTT. The V call is TRBV9, the J call TRBJ2-2; D is undetermined. Looked up from germline, CDR1 is SGDLS and CDR2 is YYNGEE. V lost 3 bases and J lost 5, with 14 bases in between. The CDR3 spans 15 residues. The variable domain in full, with the rest retrieved from reference TRBV9 and TRBJ2-2, is DSGVTQTPKHLITATGQRVTLRCSPRSGDLSVYWYQQSLDQGLQFLIQYYNGEERAKGNILERFSAQQFPDLHSELNLSSLELGDSALYFCASSGPIVGTGELFFGEGSRLTVL.

This clonotype has a count of ten or more. The chain has TRBV7-2 and TRBJ1-1; no definite D call. V was cut by 5 bases and J by 2 bases, with 12 bases left in between. Germline V gene lookup returns CDR1 SGHTA and CDR2 FQGNSA. The length of the CDR3 is 14 residues. CDR3 nucleotide sequence: TGTGCCAGCAGCCCCACCCGCACAAACACTGAAGCTTTCTTT. Protein product: CASSPTRTNTEAFF.

This clonotype has a single count. The chain combines TRBV2 with TRBJ1-5, with no clear D. Trimming took 5 bases from V and 2 from J, leaving 13 bases between them. CDR1 and CDR2 (germline): SNHLY, FYNNEI. The CDR3 covers 15 residues. The CDR3 DNA reads TGTGCCAGCAGTTACGGTCCCGATGGCAATCAGCCCCAGCATTTT. Encoded protein: CASSYGPDGNQPQHF.

This rearrangement joins TRBV28 to TRBJ2-7; D is ambiguous. V lost 5 bases to trimming and J lost 3 bases, with 8 bases between them. This CDR3 has 12 amino acids. Looked up from germline, CDR1 is MDHEN and CDR2 is SYDVKM. CDR3 loop: CASSPLDYEQYF. CDR3 DNA sequence: TGTGCCAGCAGTCCTCTGGACTACGAGCAGTACTTC. The complete variable domain, with remaining parts taken from reference TRBV28 and TRBJ2-7, reads DVKVTQSSRYLVKRTGEKVFLECVQDMDHENMFWYRQDPGLGLRLIYFSYDVKMKEKGDIPEGYSVSREKKERFSLILESASTNQTSMYLCASSPLDYEQYFGPGTRLTVT.

There are many counts of this clonotype. Here the CDR3 reads CASSRAIQETQYF. The CDR3 DNA follows: TGTGCCAGTAGTAGAGCTATACAAGAGACCCAGTACTTC. The chain recombines TRBV19 with TRBJ2-5, with D hard to call. Deletions cut 4 bases from V and 2 bases from J, with 8 bases between. In germline, CDR1 is LNHDA, CDR2 SQIVND (reference sequence). This CDR3 is built from 13 residues.

CDR3 loop: CASSSRTQTIYGYTF. The CDR3 nucleotides are TGTGCCAGCAGCTCCCGGACCCAAACTATCTATGGCTACACCTTC. The chain employs TRBV7-8 and TRBJ1-2; D is unclear. Trimming pared 4 bases from V and 4 bases from J, leaving 16 bases between. Germline loops: CDR1 SGHVS, CDR2 FQNEAQ. The CDR3 has 15 amino acids.

This clonotype was counted many times. The rearrangement joins TRBV7-9 to TRBJ1-1; possibly TRBD1 for D (6 bases). CDR3 length equals 15 residues. V lost 5 bases and J 6 bases, leaving 19 bases between the germline ends. Looked up from germline, CDR1 is SEHNR and CDR2 is FQNEAQ (reference sequence). The DNA for the CDR3 is TGTGCCAGCAGCCTCACGGGGGCAGGGGAGCCTGAAGCTTTCTTT. The encoded protein is CASSLTGAGEPEAFF.

This clonotype was recorded at least ten times. The chain employs TRBV7-9 and TRBJ1-5; no clear D. The germline V gene has CDR1 SEHNR and CDR2 FQNEAQ (reference sequence). This CDR3 is built from 13 residues. V shed 5 bases and J shed 7 bases, with 12 bases lying between them. The DNA for the CDR3 is TGTGCCAGCAGCCTACAAGTCGAACAGCCCCAGCATTTT. Translated: CASSLQVEQPQHF. Looking up the rest from reference TRBV7-9 and TRBJ1-5 gives the full variable domain: DTGVSQNPRHKITKRGQNVTFRCDPISEHNRLYWYRQTLGQGPEFLTYFQNEAQLEKSRLLSDRFSAERPKGSFSTLEIQRTEQGDSAMYLCASSLQVEQPQHFGDGTRLSIL.

The gene calls are TRBV6-1 and TRBJ1-2; D is uncertain. The V gene lost 8 bases and the J gene lost 3 bases, with 13 bases spanning the gap. Germline assignment: CDR1 MNHNS and CDR2 SASEGT. The CDR3 sequence is 13 residues long. This CDR3 is CASLLTADYGYTF. The DNA of the CDR3 is TGTGCCAGCTTATTGACTGCGGACTATGGCTACACCTTC.

Only a few counts were recorded for this clonotype. This chain connects TRBV11-1 to TRBJ1-1; D uncertain. The CDR3 is 12 amino acids. Germline V gene lookup returns CDR1 SGHAT and CDR2 FQDESV (reference sequence). Trimming took 3 bases from V and 10 from J, leaving 12 bases between them. In nucleotides, the CDR3 is TGTGCCAGCAGCTTGAGGCAGGACGCAGCTTTCTTT. It specifies CASSLRQDAAFF.

A note on this clonotype: One end of the junction does not line up with germline, which may come from a read error. This chain links TRBV5-1 with TRBJ1-1; D call uncertain. Germline V gives CDR1 SGHRS, CDR2 YFSETQ. This CDR3 spans 13 amino acids. CDR3 in amino acids: CASSQESGTEASF. For the CDR3, the DNA is TGCGCCAGCAGCCAAGAATCGGGCACTGAAGCTTCCTTT.

V is TRBV10-3 and J is TRBJ2-5; 7 positions match TRBD1. The CDR3 sequence is 14 residues long. CDR1 and CDR2 (germline): ENHRY, SYGVKD. Trimming took 4 bases from V and 5 from J; bases not matched to a gene: 7. CDR3 coding DNA: TGTGCCATCAGTGGTAAGGGGGCGCGGGAGACCCAGTACTTC. Protein sequence: CAISGKGARETQYF.

This clonotype has a single count. This chain joins TRBV25-1 and TRBJ1-2; 10 nucleotides match TRBD1. The CDR3 runs to 15 residues. With V trimmed by 2 bases and J by 3 bases, 3 bases remained unmatched. The germline gives CDR1 MGHDK, CDR2 SYGVNS. CDR3 protein: CASSELGQGYYGYTF. The CDR3 bases are TGTGCCAGCAGTGAACTGGGACAGGGGTACTATGGCTACACCTTC.